This entry lists 15 T cell receptor beta chains sequenced from one sample in a study of T cells after posttransplantation cyclophosphamide. Busulfan-fludarabine conditioning, marrow transplant, and cyclophosphamide on days +3 and +4 were administered. The method was immunoSEQ multiplex PCR; TCRdb's version includes in-frame clones alone and lacks a portion of them. Of about 42,000 clones listed, 90% are singletons. The starting material was PBMCs, obtained 62 days after allogeneic stem cell transplant with posttransplant cyclophosphamide. These receptors all come from a male patient in his sixties or seventies who received an allogeneic stem cell transplant from a related donor and was CMV-positive. Some T cells may be provided by the graft donor.

This sequence joins TRBV18 and TRBJ1-2; perhaps TRBD1 as D (6 bases). The CDR3 has 14 amino acids. CDR1 and CDR2 from the germline V gene are KGHSH and LQKENI. The V gene lost 2 bases and the J gene lost 6 bases, with 13 bases spanning the gap. The CDR3 protein is CASSPTGLRNGYTF. As DNA, the CDR3 is TGTGCCAGCTCACCAACAGGGCTGAGGAATGGCTACACCTTC.

The V and J genes are TRBV9 and TRBJ2-1, with D tentatively TRBD2 (7 bases). V gave up 2 bases and J gave up 2 bases, with 11 bases separating them. The CDR3 spans 15 residues. Germline V lookup: CDR1 SGDLS, CDR2 YYNGEE. The chain's CDR3 is CASSVGGGTYNEQFF. In DNA, the CDR3 is TGTGCCAGCAGCGTGGGCGGGGGCACCTACAATGAGCAGTTCTTC.

Comment on this clone: At one boundary the junction diverges from the germline segment, which might be a read error. The rearrangement links TRBV2 to TRBJ1-4; D possibly corresponds to TRBD1 (6 bases). The CDR3 consists of 13 residues. CDR1 and CDR2 (germline): SNHLY, FYNNEI. CDR3 in DNA: TGTGCTAGCACTTCAGGGGAGCAGGAAAAACTGTTTTTT. This encodes CASTSGEQEKLFF.

A single count supports this clone. The chain has TRBV6-5 and TRBJ2-3, with a weak D call TRBD2 (6 bases). Per germline, CDR1 MNHEY and CDR2 SVGAGI. V was cut by 2 bases and J by 0 bases, with 12 bases left in between. This CDR3 is built from 16 residues. The CDR3 nucleotides read TGTGCCAGCAGTTACCCTGCGGGGTCTAGCACAGATACGCAGTATTTT. Translated, it gives CASSYPAGSSTDTQYF.

This clone has only a few counts. The V and J genes are TRBV11-2 and TRBJ2-3; TRBD2 might be the D (6 bases). V lost 4 bases and J 6 bases, leaving 20 bases between the germline ends. CDR1 is SGHAT and CDR2 is FQNNGV in the germline V gene. The CDR3 length is 16 residues. The CDR3 region has the DNA TGTGCCAGCAGCTCGCCGGCGGACTATTTTACCGATACGCAGTATTTT. This encodes CASSSPADYFTDTQYF.

The rearrangement uses TRBV5-1 and TRBJ1-1; D is unresolved. Trimming removed 2 bases from V and 2 bases from J, with 16 bases in between. Germline loops: CDR1 SGHRS, CDR2 YFSETQ. The CDR3 runs 16 residues. The DNA for the CDR3 is TGCGCCAGCAGCTTCGGCCAGTGGGCAGCAAACACTGAAGCTTTCTTT. It encodes CASSFGQWAANTEAFF.

The chain uses TRBV6-1 and TRBJ2-5; a weak D match, TRBD1 (6 bases). The V end lost 5 bases, the J end lost 3 bases, and 16 bases lay between the germline ends. CDR3 size: 15 residues. The germline gives CDR1 MNHNS, CDR2 SASEGT. CDR3 loop: CASSSRAGTKETQYF. As DNA, the CDR3 is TGTGCCAGCAGTTCACGGGCCGGGACAAAAGAGACCCAGTACTTC.

This chain joins TRBV2 and TRBJ1-4; unclear D gene. Germline values: CDR1 SNHLY, CDR2 FYNNEI. The V end lost 0 bases, the J end lost 5 bases, and 13 bases lay between the germline ends. The CDR3 runs 16 residues. CDR3: CASSEARRRENEKLFF. CDR3 DNA: TGTGCCAGCAGTGAAGCGCGGCGGAGAGAAAATGAAAAACTGTTTTTT.

The chain recombines TRBV6-6 with TRBJ1-4; TRBD1 agrees at 7 bases. The CDR3 length is 15 residues. V lost 6 bases and J lost 0; bases outside the gene matches: 4. CDR1 and CDR2 (germline): MNHNY, SVGAGI (reference sequence). The CDR3 here is CASRRTGATNEKLFF. The CDR3 DNA reads as TGTGCCAGCAGGCGCACAGGGGCAACTAATGAAAAACTGTTTTTT.

The chain uses TRBV12-5 and TRBJ1-1; no firm D call. The V gene's germline CDR1 is LGHNT and CDR2 FRNRAP. This CDR3 is built from 12 residues. Trimming removed 8 bases from V and 8 bases from J, with 15 bases in between. The CDR3 nucleotides are TGTGCTAGTAAAATATCCTTCCGGGAAGCTTTCTTT. This gives the protein CASKISFREAFF.

This clone was counted a few times. The chain uses TRBV7-9 and TRBJ1-2; tentative D call: TRBD1 (6 bases). V was trimmed by 0 bases and J by 8 bases, leaving 16 bases between them. There are 15 residues in the CDR3. Germline loops: CDR1 SEHNR, CDR2 FQNEAQ (reference sequence). CDR3 nucleotide sequence: TGTGCCAGCAGCTTAGCTGGGACACCGAATGGGGGCTACACCTTC. Translation gives CASSLAGTPNGGYTF.

The chain is built from TRBV23-1 and TRBJ2-7, with 14 positions matching TRBD2. TRBV23-1 is given ORF status, its function remaining uncertain. The V and J ends lost 8 bases and 5 bases, in that order; junction bases with no gene match: 17. The CDR3 is 18 amino acids. The CDR3 loop reads CASGTPRLAGGRENEQYV. In nucleotides, the CDR3 is TGCGCCAGCGGCACTCCGCGACTAGCGGGGGGGCGGGAAAACGAGCAGTACGTC.

The chain links TRBV2 to TRBJ2-5; possibly TRBD2 for D (6 bases). Trimming took 9 bases from V and 5 from J, leaving 19 bases between them. The CDR3 runs to 14 residues. Germline V gene sequence: CDR1 SNHLY, CDR2 FYNNEI. CDR3 loop: CASQKAGAGETQYF. CDR3 nucleotide sequence: TGTGCCAGTCAAAAAGCTGGGGCGGGGGAGACCCAGTACTTC.

CDR3: CASSSPWNPGNTEAFF. The CDR3 nucleotides are TGTGCCAGCAGTTCTCCTTGGAACCCGGGGAACACTGAAGCTTTCTTT. The V and J genes are TRBV28 and TRBJ1-1; D is unclear. Trimming shortened V by 4 bases and J by 1 base, and 16 bases separated the two germline ends. Germline V gene lookup returns CDR1 MDHEN and CDR2 SYDVKM. This CDR3 comprises 16 residues.

This chain joins TRBV11-2 and TRBJ1-6; D uncertain. The V gene lost 0 bases and the J gene lost 11 bases, with 14 bases spanning the gap. The CDR3 spans 15 residues. CDR1 and CDR2 (germline): SGHAT, FQNNGV. CDR3 region: CASSLDHPGFTPLHF. CDR3 DNA: TGTGCCAGCAGCTTAGATCATCCAGGATTTACACCCCTCCACTTT.